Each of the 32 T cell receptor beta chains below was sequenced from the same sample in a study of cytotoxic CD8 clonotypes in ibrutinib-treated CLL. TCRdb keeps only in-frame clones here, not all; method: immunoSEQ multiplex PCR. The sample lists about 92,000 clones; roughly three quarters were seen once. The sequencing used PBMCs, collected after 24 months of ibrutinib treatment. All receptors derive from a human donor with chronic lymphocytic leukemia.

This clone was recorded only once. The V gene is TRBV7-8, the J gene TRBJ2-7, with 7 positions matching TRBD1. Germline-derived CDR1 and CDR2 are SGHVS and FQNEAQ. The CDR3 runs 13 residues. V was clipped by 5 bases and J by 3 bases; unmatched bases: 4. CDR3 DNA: TGTGCCAGCAGCAGGGCAGGGGGCTACGAGCAGTACTTC. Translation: CASSRAGGYEQYF.

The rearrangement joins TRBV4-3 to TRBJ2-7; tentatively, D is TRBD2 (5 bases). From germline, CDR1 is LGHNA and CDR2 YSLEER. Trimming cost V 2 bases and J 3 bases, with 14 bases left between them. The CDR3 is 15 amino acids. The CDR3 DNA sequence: TGCGCCAGCAGCCAAAGCGGCAGGACTGGCTACGAGCAGTACTTC. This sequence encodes CASSQSGRTGYEQYF.

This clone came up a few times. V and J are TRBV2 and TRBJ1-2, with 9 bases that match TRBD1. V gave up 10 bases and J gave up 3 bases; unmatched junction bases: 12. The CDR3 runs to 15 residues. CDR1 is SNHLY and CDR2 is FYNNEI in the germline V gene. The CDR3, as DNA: TGTGCCACCCAAGAGGACAGGGGTGACTACTATGGCTACACCTTC. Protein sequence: CATQEDRGDYYGYTF.

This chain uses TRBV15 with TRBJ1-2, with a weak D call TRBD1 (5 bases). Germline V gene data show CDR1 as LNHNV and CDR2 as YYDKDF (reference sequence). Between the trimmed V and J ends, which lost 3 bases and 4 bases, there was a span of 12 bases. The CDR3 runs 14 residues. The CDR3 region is CATSRDPGFYGYTF. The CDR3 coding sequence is TGTGCCACCAGCAGGGACCCAGGGTTCTATGGCTACACCTTC.

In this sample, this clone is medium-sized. CDR3 in amino acids: CASSLLRAYEQYF. CDR3 DNA sequence: TGTGCCAGCAGCCTTCTAAGAGCCTACGAGCAGTACTTC. The chain has TRBV16 and TRBJ2-7; D is ambiguous. Per germline, CDR1 KGHSY and CDR2 FQNENV. The CDR3 extends over 13 amino acids. Trimming removed 4 bases from V and 2 bases from J, with 9 bases in between.

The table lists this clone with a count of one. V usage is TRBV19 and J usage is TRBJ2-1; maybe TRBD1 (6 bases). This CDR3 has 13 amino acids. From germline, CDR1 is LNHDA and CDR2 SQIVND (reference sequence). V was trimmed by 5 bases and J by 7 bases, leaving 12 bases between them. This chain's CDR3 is CASSPRRGNEQFF. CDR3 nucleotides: TGTGCCAGTAGTCCTCGCAGGGGTAATGAGCAGTTCTTC.

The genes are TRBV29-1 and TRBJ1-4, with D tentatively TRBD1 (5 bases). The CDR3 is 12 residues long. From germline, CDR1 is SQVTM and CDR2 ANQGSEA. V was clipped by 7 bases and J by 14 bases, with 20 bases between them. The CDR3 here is CSALGTGMMLFF. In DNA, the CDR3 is TGCAGCGCACTAGGGACCGGCATGATGCTGTTTTTT.

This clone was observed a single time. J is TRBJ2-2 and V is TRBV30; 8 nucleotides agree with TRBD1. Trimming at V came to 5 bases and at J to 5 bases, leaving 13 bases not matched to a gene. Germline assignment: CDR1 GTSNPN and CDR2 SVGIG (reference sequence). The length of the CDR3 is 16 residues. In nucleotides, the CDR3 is TGTGCCTGGCGCGTCCCCGAGACAGGGGAGACCGGGGAGCTGTTTTTT. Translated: CAWRVPETGETGELFF. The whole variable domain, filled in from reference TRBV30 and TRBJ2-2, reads SQTIHQWPATLVQPVGSPLSLECTVEGTSNPNLYWYRQAAGRGLQLLFYSVGIGQISSEVPQNLSASRPQDRQFILSSKKLLLSDSGFYLCAWRVPETGETGELFFGEGSRLTVL.

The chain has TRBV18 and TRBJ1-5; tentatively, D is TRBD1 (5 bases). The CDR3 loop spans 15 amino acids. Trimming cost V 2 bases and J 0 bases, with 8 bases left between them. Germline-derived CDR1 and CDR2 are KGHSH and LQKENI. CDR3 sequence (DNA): TGTGCCAGCTCACCATCGACAGTTAGCAATCAGCCCCAGCATTTT. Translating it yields CASSPSTVSNQPQHF.

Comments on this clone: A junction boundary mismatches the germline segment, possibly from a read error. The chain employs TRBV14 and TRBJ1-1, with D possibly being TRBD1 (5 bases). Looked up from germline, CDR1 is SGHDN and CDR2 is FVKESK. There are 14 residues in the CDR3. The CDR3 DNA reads TGTGCCAGCAGCCAAGACCCAGGGAGGGCTGAGGCTTTCTTT. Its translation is CASSQDPGRAEAFF.

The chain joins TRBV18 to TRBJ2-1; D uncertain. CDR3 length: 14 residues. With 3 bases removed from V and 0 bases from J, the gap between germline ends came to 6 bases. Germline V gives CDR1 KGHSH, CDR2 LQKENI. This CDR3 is CASSPSASYNEQFF. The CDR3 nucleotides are TGTGCCAGCTCACCTTCGGCCTCCTACAATGAGCAGTTCTTC.

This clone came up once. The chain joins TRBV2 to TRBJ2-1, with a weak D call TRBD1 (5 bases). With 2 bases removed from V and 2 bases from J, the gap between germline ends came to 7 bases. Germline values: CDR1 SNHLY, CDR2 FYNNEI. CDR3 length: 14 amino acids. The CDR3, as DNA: TGTGCCAGCAGTGAACAGGGAACCTACAATGAGCAGTTCTTC. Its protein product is CASSEQGTYNEQFF.

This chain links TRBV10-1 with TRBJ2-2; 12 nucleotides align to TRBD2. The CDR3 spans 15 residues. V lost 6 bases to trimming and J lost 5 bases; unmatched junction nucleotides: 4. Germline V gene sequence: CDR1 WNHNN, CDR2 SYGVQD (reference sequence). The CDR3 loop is CASSEGLAGTGELFF. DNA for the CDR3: TGCGCCAGCAGCGAAGGACTAGCGGGAACCGGGGAGCTGTTTTTT.

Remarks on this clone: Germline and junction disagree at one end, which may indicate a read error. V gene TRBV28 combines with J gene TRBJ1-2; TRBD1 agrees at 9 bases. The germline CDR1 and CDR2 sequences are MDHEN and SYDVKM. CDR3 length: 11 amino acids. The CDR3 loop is CASRDRGLPGF. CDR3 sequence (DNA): TGTGCCAGCAGGGACAGGGGTCTCCCCGGCTTC.

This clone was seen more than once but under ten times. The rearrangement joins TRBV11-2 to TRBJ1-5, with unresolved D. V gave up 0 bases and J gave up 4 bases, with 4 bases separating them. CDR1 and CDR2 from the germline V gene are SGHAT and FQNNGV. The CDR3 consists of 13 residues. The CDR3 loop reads CASSLEENQPQHF. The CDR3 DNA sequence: TGTGCCAGCAGCTTAGAAGAGAATCAGCCCCAGCATTTT. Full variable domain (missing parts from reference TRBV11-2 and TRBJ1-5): EAGVAQSPRYKIIEKRQSVAFWCNPISGHATLYWYQQILGQGPKLLIQFQNNGVVDDSQLPKDRFSAERLKGVDSTLKIQPAKLEDSAVYLCASSLEENQPQHFGDGTRLSIL.

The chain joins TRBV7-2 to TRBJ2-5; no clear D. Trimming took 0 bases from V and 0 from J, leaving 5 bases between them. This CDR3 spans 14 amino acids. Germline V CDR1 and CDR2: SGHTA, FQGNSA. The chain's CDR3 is CASSLAHYQETQYF. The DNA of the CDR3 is TGTGCCAGCAGCTTAGCGCACTACCAAGAGACCCAGTACTTC.

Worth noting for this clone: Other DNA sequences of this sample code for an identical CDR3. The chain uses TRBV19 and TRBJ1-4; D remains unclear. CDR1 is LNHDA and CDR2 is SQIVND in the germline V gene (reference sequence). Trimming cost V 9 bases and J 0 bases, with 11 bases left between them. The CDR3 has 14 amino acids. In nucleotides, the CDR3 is TGTGCCAGCAGCTACAGTGCAACTAATGAAAAACTGTTTTTT. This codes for CASSYSATNEKLFF.

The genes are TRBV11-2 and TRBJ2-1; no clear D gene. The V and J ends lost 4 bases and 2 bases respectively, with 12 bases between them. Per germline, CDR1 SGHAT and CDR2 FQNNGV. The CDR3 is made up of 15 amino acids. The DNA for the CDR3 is TGTGCCAGCAGCTCGGACCGCCAGCCCTACAATGAGCAGTTCTTC. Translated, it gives CASSSDRQPYNEQFF.

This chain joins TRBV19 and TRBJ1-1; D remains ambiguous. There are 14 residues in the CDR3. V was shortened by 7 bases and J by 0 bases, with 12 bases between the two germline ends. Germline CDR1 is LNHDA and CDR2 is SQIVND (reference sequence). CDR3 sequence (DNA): TGTGCCAGTAACAGAGGGCAAGTGAACACTGAAGCTTTCTTT. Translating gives CASNRGQVNTEAFF.

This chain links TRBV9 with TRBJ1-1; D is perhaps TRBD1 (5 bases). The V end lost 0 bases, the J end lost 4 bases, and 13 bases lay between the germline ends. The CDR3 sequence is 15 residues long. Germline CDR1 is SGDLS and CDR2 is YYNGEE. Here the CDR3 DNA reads TGTGCCAGCAGCGTAGGGGCAGGGTGGGGCACTGAAGCTTTCTTT. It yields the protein CASSVGAGWGTEAFF.

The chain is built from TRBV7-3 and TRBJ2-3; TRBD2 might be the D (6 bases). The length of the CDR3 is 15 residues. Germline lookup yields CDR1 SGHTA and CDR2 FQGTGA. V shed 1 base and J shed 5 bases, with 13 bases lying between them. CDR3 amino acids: CASSLNAAGRDTQYF. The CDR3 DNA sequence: TGTGCCAGCAGCTTAAATGCAGCGGGTCGAGATACGCAGTATTTT. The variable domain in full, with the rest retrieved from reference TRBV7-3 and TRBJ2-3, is GAGVSQTPSNKVTEKGKYVELRCDPISGHTALYWYRQSLGQGPEFLIYFQGTGAADDSGLPNDRFFAVRPEGSVSTLKIQRTERGDSAVYLCASSLNAAGRDTQYFGPGTRLTVL.

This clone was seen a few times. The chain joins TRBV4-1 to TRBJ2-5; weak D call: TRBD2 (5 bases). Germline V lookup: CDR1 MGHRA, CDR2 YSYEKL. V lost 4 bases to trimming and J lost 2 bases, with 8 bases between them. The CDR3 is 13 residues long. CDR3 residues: CASSRGGQETQYF. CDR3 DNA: TGCGCCAGCAGCCGCGGAGGACAAGAGACCCAGTACTTC.

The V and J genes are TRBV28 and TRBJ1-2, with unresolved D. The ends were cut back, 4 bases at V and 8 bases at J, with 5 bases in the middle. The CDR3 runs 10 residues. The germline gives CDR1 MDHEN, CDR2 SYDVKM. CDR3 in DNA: TGTGCCAGCAGTTCGTTAGGCTACACCTTC. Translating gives CASSSLGYTF.

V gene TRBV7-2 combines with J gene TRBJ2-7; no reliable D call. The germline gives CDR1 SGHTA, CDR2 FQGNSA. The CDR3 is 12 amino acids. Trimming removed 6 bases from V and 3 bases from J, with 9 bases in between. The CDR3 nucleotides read TGTGCCAGCAGTGGTCTAGGCTACGAGCAGTACTTC. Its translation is CASSGLGYEQYF.

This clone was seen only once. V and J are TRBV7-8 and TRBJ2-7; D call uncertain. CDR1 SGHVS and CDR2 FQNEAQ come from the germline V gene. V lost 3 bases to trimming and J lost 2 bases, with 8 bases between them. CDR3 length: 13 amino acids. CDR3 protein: CASSLRRAYEQYF. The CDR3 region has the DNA TGTGCCAGCAGCTTGCGTCGTGCCTACGAGCAGTACTTC. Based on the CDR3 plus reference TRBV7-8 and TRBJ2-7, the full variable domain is GAGVSQSPRYKVAKRGQDVALRCDPISGHVSLFWYQQALGQGPEFLTYFQNEAQLDKSGLPSDRFFAERPEGSVSTLKIQRTQQEDSAVYLCASSLRRAYEQYFGPGTRLTVT.

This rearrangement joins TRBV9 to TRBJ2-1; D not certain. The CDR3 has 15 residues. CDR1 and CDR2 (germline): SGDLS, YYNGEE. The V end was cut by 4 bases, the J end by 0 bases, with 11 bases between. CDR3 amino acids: CASSPSTGSYNEQFF. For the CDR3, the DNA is TGTGCCAGCAGCCCGTCGACGGGCTCCTACAATGAGCAGTTCTTC.

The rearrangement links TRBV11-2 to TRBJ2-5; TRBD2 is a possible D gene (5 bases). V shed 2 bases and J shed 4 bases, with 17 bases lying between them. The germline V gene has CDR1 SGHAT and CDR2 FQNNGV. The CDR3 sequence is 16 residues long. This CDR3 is CASSLNVRAAGETQYF. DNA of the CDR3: TGTGCCAGCAGCTTAAACGTCCGCGCGGCGGGAGAGACCCAGTACTTC.

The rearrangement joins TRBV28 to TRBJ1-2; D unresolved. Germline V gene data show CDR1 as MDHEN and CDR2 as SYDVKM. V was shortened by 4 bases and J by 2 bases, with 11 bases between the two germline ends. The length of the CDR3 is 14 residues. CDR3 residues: CASSWWPSNYGYTF. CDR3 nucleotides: TGTGCCAGCAGTTGGTGGCCTTCAAACTATGGCTACACCTTC.

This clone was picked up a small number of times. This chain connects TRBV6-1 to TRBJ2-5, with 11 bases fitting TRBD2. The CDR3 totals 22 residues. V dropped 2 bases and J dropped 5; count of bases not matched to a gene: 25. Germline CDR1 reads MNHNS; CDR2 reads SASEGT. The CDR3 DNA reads TGTGCCAGCAGTGAAAAGGAAGGGCGGACTGTGGGACTAGCGGTCAGAGCGGAGACCCAGTACTTC. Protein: CASSEKEGRTVGLAVRAETQYF.

The CDR3 nucleotides are TGTGCCAGCAGCTTGGCGCTAGGGACCGCGAACACCGGGGAGCTGTTTTTT. Translation gives CASSLALGTANTGELFF. This sequence joins TRBV5-6 and TRBJ2-2; D assignment may be TRBD1 or TRBD2 (5 bases each). Germline CDR1 reads SGHDT; CDR2 reads YYEEEE. The CDR3 is 17 residues long. The germline V and J ends were trimmed by 0 bases and 0 bases, with 12 bases remaining between them.

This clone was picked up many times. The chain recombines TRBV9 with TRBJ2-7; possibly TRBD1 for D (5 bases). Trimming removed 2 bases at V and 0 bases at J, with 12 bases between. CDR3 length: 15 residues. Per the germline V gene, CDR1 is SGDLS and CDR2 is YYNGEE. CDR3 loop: CASSVSPTGSYEQYF. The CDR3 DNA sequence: TGTGCCAGCAGCGTCAGTCCCACAGGCTCCTACGAGCAGTACTTC.

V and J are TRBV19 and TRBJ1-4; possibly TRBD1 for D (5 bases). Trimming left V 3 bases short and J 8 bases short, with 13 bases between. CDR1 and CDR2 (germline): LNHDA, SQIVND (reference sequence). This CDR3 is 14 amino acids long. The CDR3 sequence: CASSIQSRDEKLFF. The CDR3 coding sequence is TGTGCCAGTAGTATTCAGAGCAGGGACGAAAAACTGTTTTTT.